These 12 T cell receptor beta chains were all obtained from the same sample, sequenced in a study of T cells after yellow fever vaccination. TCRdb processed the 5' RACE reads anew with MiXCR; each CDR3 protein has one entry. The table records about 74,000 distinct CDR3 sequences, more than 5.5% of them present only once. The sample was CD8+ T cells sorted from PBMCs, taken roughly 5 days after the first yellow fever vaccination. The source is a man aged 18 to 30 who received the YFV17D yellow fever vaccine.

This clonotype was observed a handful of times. CDR3 in amino acids: CATPQPLTRRGNTDTQYF. The DNA of the CDR3 is TGCGCCACTCCACAACCCCTAACGCGGCGGGGTAACACAGATACGCAGTATTTT. The genes are TRBV5-1 and TRBJ2-3; a weak D match, TRBD2 (6 bases). Trimming removed 9 bases from V and 2 bases from J, with 28 bases in between. The CDR3 runs to 18 residues. Germline values: CDR1 SGHRS, CDR2 YFSETQ. Full variable domain (rest looked up from reference TRBV5-1 and TRBJ2-3): KAGVTQTPRYLIKTRGQQVTLSCSPISGHRSVSWYQQTPGQGLQFLFEYFSETQRNKGNFPGRFSGRQFSNSRSEMNVSTLELGDSALYLCATPQPLTRRGNTDTQYFGPGTRLTVL.

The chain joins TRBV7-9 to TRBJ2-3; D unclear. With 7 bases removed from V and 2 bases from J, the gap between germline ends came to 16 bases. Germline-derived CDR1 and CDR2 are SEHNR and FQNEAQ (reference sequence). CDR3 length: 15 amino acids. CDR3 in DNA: TGTGCCAGCACCCCATCGGGCGTCAACACAGATACGCAGTATTTT. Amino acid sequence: CASTPSGVNTDTQYF.

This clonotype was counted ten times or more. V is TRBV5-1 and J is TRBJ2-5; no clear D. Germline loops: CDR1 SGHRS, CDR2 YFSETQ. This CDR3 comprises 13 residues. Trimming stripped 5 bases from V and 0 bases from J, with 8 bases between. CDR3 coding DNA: TGCGCCAGCAGGCCCCCGCACCAAGAGACCCAGTACTTC. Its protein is CASRPPHQETQYF.

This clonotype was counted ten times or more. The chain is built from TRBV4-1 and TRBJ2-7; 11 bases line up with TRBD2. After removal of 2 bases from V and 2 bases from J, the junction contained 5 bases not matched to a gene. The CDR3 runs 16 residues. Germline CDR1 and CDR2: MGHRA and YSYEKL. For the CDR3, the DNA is TGCGCCAGCAGCCAACCGACTAGCGGGGATCCCTACGAGCAGTACTTC. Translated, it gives CASSQPTSGDPYEQYF.

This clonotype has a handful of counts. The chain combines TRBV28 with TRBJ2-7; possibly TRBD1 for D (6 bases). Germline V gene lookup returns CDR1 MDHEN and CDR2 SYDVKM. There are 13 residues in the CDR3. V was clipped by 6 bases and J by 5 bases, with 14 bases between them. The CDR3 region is CASRSYRAHEQYV. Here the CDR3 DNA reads TGTGCCAGCAGATCTTACAGGGCCCACGAGCAGTACGTC.

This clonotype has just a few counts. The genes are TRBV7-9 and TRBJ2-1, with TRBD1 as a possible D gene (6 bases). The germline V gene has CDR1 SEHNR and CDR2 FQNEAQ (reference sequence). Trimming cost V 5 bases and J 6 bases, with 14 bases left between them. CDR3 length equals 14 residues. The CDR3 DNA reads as TGTGCCAGCAGCACTGCGACAGGCGCCAATGAGCAGTTCTTC. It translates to CASSTATGANEQFF.

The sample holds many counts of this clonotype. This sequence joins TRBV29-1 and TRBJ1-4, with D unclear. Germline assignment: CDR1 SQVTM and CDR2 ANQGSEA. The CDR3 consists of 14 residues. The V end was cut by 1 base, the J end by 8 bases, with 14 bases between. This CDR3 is CSVEARGLREKLFF. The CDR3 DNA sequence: TGCAGCGTTGAAGCCCGAGGTCTCAGGGAAAAACTGTTTTTT. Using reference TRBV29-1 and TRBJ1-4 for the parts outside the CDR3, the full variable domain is SAVISQKPSRDICQRGTSLTIQCQVDSQVTMMFWYRQQPGQSLTLIATANQGSEATYESGFVIDKFPISRPNLTFSTLTVSNMSPEDSSIYLCSVEARGLREKLFFGSGTQLSVL.

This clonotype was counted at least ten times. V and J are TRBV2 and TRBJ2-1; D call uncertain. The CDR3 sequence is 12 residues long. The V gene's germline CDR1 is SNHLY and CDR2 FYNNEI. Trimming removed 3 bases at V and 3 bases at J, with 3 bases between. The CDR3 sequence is CASSDHYNEQFF. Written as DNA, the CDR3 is TGTGCCAGCAGTGACCACTACAATGAGCAGTTCTTC.

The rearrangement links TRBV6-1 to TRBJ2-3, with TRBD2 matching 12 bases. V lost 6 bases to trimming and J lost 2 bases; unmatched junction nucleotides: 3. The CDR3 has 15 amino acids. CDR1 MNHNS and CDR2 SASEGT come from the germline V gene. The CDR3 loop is CASSRLAGDTDTQYF. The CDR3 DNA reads TGTGCCAGCAGCAGACTAGCGGGGGACACAGATACGCAGTATTTT.

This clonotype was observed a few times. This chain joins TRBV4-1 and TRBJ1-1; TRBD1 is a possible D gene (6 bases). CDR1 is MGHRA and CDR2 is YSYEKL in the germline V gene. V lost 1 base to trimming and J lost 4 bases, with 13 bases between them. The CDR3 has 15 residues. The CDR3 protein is CASSQAGGPSTEAFF. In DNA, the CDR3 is TGCGCCAGCAGCCAAGCGGGGGGGCCTAGCACTGAAGCTTTCTTT.

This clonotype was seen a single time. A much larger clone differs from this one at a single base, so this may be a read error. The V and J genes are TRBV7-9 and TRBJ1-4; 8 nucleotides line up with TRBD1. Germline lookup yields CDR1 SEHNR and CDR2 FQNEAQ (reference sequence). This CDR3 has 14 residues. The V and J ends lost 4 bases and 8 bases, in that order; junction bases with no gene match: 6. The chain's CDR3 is CASSSTGVKEKLFF. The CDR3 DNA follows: TGTGCCAGCAGCTCGACAGGGGTTAAAGAAAAACTGTTTTTT.

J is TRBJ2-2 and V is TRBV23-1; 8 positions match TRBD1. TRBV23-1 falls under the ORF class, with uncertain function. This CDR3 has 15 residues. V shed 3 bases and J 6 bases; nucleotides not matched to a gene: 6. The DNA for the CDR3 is TGCGCCAGCAGTCAGCTCAGGGGGCCCGCCGGGGAGCTGTTTTTT. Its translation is CASSQLRGPAGELFF.